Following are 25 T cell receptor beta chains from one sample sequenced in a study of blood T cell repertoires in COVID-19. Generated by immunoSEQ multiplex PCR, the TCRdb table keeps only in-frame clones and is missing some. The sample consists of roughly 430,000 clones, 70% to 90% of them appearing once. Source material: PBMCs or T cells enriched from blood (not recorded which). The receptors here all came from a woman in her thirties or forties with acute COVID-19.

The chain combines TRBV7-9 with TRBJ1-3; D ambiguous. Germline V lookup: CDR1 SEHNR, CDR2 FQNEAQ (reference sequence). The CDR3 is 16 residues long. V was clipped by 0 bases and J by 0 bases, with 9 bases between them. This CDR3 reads CASSLALGDSGNTIYF. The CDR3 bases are TGTGCCAGCAGCTTAGCGCTAGGTGACTCTGGAAACACCATATATTTT.

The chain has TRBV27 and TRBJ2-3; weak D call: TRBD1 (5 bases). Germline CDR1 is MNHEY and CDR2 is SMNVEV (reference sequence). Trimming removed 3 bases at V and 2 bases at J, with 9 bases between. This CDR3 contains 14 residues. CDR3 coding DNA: TGTGCCAGCAGTTTCCAGGGTAACACAGATACGCAGTATTTT. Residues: CASSFQGNTDTQYF.

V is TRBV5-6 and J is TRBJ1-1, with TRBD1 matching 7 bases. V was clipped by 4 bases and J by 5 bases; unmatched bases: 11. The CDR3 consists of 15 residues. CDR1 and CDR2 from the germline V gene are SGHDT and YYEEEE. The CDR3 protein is CASSRWDSGRTEAFF. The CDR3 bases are TGTGCCAGCAGCCGGTGGGACAGCGGAAGGACTGAAGCTTTCTTT.

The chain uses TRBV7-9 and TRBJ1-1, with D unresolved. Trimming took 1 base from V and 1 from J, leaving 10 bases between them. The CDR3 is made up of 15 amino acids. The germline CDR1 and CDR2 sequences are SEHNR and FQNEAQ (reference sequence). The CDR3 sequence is CASSLVLAGNTEAFF. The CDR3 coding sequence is TGTGCCAGCAGCTTAGTGTTGGCGGGGAACACTGAAGCTTTCTTT. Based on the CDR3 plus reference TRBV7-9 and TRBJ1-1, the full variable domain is DTGVSQNPRHKITKRGQNVTFRCDPISEHNRLYWYRQTLGQGPEFLTYFQNEAQLEKSRLLSDRFSAERPKGSFSTLEIQRTEQGDSAMYLCASSLVLAGNTEAFFGQGTRLTVV.

This CDR3 reads CASSSSGGRTDTQYF. In nucleotides, the CDR3 is TGTGCCAGCAGTTCATCGGGGGGCCGGACAGATACGCAGTATTTT. The rearrangement joins TRBV6-2 or TRBV6-3 to TRBJ2-3, with TRBD2 as a possible D gene (7 bases). CDR1 MNHEY and CDR2 SVGEGT come from the germline V gene. The V end lost 4 bases, the J end lost 3 bases, and 14 bases lay between the germline ends. The CDR3 extends over 15 amino acids.

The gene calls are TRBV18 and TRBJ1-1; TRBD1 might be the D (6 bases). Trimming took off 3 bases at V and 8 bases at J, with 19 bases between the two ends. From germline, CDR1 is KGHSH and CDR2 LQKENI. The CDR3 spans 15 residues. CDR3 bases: TGTGCCAGCTCACCCCACCCCCCAGGGGTTGGGGAAGCTTTCTTT. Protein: CASSPHPPGVGEAFF. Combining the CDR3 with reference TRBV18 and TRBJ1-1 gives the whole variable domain NAGVMQNPRHLVRRRGQEARLRCSPMKGHSHVYWYRQLPEEGLKFMVYLQKENIIDESGMPKERFSAEFPKEGPSILRIQQVVRGDSAAYFCASSPHPPGVGEAFFGQGTRLTVV.

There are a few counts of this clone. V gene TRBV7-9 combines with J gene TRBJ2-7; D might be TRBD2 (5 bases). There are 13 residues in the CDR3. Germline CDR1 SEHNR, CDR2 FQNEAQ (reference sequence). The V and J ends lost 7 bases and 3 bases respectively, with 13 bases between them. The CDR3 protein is CASTAGGGYEQYF. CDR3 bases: TGTGCCAGCACCGCCGGAGGCGGCTACGAGCAGTACTTC.

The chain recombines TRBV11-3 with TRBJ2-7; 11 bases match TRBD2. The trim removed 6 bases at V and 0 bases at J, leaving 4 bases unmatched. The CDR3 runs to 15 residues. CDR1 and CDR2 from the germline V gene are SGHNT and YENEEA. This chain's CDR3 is CASSLTSGDSYEQYF. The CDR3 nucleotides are TGTGCCAGCAGTTTGACTAGCGGGGACTCCTACGAGCAGTACTTC.

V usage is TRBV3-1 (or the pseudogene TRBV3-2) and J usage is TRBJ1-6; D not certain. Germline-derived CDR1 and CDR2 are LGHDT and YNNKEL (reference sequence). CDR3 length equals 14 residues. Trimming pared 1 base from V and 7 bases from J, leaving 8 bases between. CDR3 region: CASSQADTNSPLHF. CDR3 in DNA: TGTGCCAGCAGCCAAGCCGACACCAATTCACCCCTCCACTTT.

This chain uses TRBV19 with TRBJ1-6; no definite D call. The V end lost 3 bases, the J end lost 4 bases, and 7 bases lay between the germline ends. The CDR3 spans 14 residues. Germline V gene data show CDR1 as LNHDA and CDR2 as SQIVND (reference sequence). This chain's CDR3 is CASSITSYNSPLHF. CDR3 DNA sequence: TGTGCCAGTAGTATCACATCGTATAATTCACCCCTCCACTTT.

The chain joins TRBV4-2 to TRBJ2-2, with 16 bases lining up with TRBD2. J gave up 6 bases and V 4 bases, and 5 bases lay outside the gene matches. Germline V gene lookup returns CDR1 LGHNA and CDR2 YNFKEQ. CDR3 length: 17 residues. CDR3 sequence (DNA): TGTGCCAGCAGCCCATCCGGGACTAGCGGGGGGGCCGGGGAGCTGTTTTTT. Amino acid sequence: CASSPSGTSGGAGELFF.

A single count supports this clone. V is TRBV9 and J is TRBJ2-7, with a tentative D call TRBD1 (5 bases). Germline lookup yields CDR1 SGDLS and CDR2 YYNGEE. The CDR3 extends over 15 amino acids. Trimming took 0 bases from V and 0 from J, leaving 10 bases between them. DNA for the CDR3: TGTGCCAGCAGCGTAGGGGGCCAAAGCTCCTACGAGCAGTACTTC. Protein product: CASSVGGQSSYEQYF.

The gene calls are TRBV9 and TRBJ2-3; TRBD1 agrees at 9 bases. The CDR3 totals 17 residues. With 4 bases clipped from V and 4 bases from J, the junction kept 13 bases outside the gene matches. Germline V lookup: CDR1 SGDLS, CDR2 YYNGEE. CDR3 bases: TGTGCCAGCAGCACCCTCCCAGGGGGACAGGGTGCAGATACGCAGTATTTT. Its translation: CASSTLPGGQGADTQYF.

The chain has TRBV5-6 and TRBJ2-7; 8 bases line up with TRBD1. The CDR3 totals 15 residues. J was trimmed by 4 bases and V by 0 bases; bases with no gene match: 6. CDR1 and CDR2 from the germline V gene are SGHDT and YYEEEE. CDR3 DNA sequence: TGTGCCAGCAGCTTGGCCCCGGACAGGGATTACGAGCAGTACTTC. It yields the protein CASSLAPDRDYEQYF.

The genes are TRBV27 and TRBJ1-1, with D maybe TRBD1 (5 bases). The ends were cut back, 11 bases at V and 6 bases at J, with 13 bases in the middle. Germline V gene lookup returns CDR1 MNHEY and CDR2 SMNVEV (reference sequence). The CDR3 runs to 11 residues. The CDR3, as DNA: TGTGCCCCGGCAGGGCTCGCTGAAGCTTTCTTT. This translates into CAPAGLAEAFF.

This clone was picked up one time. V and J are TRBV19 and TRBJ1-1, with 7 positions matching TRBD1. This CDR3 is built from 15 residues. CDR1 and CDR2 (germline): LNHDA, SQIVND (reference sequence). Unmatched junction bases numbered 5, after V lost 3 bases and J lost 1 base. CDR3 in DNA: TGTGCCAGTAGTATCCGGACAGGATGGAACACTGAAGCTTTCTTT. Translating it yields CASSIRTGWNTEAFF.

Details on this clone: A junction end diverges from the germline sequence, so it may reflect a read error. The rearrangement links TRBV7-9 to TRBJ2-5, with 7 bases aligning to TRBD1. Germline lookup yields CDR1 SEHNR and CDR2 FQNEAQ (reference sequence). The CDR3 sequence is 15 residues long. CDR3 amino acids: CASSSYRGGVETQHF. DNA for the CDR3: TGTGCCAGCAGCTCGTACAGGGGTGGGGTGGAGACCCAGCACTTC.

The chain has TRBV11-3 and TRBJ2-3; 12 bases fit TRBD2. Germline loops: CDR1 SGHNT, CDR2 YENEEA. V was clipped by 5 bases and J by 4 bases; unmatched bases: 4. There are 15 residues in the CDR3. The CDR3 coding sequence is TGTGCCAGCAGCATAGGGACTAGCGGGTCAGATACGCAGTATTTT. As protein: CASSIGTSGSDTQYF. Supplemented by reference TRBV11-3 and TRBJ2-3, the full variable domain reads EAGVVQSPRYKIIEKKQPVAFWCNPISGHNTLYWYLQNLGQGPELLIRYENEEAVDDSQLPKDRFSAERLKGVDSTLKIQPAELGDSAVYLCASSIGTSGSDTQYFGPGTRLTVL.

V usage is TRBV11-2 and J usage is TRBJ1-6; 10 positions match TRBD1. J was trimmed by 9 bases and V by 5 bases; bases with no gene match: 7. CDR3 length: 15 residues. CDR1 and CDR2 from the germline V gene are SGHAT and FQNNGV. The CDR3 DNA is TGTGCCAGCAGCCGCGGGACAGGGGTTAGTTCACCCCTCCACTTT. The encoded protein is CASSRGTGVSSPLHF.

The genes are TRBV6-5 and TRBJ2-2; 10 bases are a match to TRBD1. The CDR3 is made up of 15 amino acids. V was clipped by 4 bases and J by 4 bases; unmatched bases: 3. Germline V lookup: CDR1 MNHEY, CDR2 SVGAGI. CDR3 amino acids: CASSWDRGTTGELFF. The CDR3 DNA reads TGTGCCAGCAGTTGGGACAGGGGTACCACCGGGGAGCTGTTTTTT.

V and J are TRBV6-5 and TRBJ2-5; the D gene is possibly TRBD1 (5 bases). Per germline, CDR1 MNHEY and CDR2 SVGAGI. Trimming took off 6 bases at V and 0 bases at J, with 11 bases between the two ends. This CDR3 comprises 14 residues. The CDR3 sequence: CASRGLENQETQYF. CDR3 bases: TGTGCCAGCAGGGGGCTCGAGAACCAAGAGACCCAGTACTTC.

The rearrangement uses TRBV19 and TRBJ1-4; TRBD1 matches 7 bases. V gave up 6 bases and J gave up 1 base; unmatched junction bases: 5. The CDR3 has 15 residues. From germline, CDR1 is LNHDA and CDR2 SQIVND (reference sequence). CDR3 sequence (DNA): TGTGCCAGTAGCTGTAGGACAGGAACTAATGAAAAACTGTTTTTT. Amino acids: CASSCRTGTNEKLFF. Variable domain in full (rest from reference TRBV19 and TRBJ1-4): DGGITQSPKYLFRKEGQNVTLSCEQNLNHDAMYWYRQDPGQGLRLIYYSQIVNDFQKGDIAEGYSVSREKKESFPLTVTSAQKNPTAFYLCASSCRTGTNEKLFFGSGTQLSVL.

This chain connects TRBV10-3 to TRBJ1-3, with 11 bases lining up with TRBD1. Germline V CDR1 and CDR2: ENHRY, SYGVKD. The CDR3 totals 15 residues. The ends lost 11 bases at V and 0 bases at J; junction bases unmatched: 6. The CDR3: CAVSGTGGSGNTIYF. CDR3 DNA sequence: TGTGCCGTCTCCGGGACAGGGGGCTCTGGAAACACCATATATTTT.

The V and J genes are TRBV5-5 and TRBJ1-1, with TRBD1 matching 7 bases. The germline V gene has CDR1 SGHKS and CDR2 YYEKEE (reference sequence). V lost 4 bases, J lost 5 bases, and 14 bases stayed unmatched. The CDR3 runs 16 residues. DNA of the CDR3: TGTGCCAGCAGCCCGGTCGAACGACAGGGTGGAACTGAAGCTTTCTTT. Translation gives CASSPVERQGGTEAFF.

DNA for the CDR3: TGTGCCAGCACGGCTAGCGGGGGTAACAATGAGCAGTTCTTC. Amino acid sequence: CASTASGGNNEQFF. The chain carries TRBV6-5 and TRBJ2-1; TRBD2 matches at 10 bases. Germline V CDR1 and CDR2: MNHEY, SVGAGI. This CDR3 is 14 amino acids long. The ends lost 7 bases at V and 5 bases at J; junction bases unmatched: 5.